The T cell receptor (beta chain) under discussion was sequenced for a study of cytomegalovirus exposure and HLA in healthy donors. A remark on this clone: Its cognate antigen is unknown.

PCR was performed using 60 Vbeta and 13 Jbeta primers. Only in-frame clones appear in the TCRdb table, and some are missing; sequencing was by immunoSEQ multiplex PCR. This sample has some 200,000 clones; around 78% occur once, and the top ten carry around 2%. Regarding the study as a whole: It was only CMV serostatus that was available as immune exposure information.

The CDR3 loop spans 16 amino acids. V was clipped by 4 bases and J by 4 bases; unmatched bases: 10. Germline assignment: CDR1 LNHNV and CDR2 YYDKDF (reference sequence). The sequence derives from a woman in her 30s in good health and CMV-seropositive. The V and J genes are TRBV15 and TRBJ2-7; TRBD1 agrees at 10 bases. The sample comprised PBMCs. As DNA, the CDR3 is TGTGCCACCAGCAAGGTGAGGGGGACAGGGGCATACGAGCAGTACTTC. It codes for CATSKVRGTGAYEQYF. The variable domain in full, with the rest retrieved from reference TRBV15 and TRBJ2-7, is DAMVIQNPRYQVTQFGKPVTLSCSQTLNHNVMYWYQQKSSQAPKLLFHYYDKDFNNEADTPDNFQSRRPNTSFCFLDIRSPGLGDTAMYLCATSKVRGTGAYEQYFGPGTRLTVT.